Presented here are 28 T cell receptor beta chains from one specimen sequenced in a study of T cells in Graves' hyperthyroidism and ophthalmopathy. TCR beta CDR3 sequences were amplified from RNA transcripts. Carried out on the TCR CDR3, a first-round RT-PCR used the HTBI primer set. A single record per CDR3 protein comes from TCRdb applying MiXCR to the multiplex PCR reads. The sample shows 700,000 to 850,000 distinct CDR3 sequences, around a third of them seen only once. What was sequenced was blood. All receptors come from a woman aged 40 to 50 with Graves' hyperthyroidism.

This clonotype was counted a few times. Relative to the germline gene, one junction end is altered; a read error may explain this. V and J are TRBV28 and TRBJ2-7; 10 bases line up with TRBD2. Germline loops: CDR1 MDHEN, CDR2 SYDVKM. The CDR3 loop spans 15 amino acids. The CDR3 region is CASSSLAGAVYEQYF. The CDR3 bases are TGTGCCAGCAGTTCTCTAGCGGGAGCTGTATACGAACAGTACTTC.

This clonotype was seen ten or more times. The chain uses TRBV7-8 and TRBJ1-2; tentatively, D is TRBD1 (6 bases). CDR1 is SGHVS and CDR2 is FQNEAQ in the germline V gene. CDR3 length equals 16 residues. With 1 base removed from V and 8 bases from J, the gap between germline ends came to 20 bases. CDR3 region: CASSLVQGMGLRGYTF. The CDR3 DNA is TGTGCCAGCAGCTTAGTTCAGGGGATGGGTCTTCGCGGCTACACCTTC. Drawing the rest from reference TRBV7-8 and TRBJ1-2, the complete variable domain is GAGVSQSPRYKVAKRGQDVALRCDPISGHVSLFWYQQALGQGPEFLTYFQNEAQLDKSGLPSDRFFAERPEGSVSTLKIQRTQQEDSAVYLCASSLVQGMGLRGYTFGSGTRLTVV.

As regards this clonotype: Being one base from a much bigger clone, this may be a read error. V usage is TRBV9 and J usage is TRBJ2-5, with 7 positions matching TRBD1. The CDR3 runs to 15 residues. CDR1 and CDR2 (germline): SGDLS, YYNGEE. CDR3 DNA sequence: TGTGCCAGCAGCGGTGAACAGGGGTATAGAGAGACCCAGCACTTC. Protein product: CASSGEQGYRETQHF.

This clonotype has just a few counts. V is TRBV5-4 and J is TRBJ1-2; 7 positions agree with TRBD1. The CDR3 totals 14 residues. V shed 3 bases and J 7 bases; nucleotides not matched to a gene: 9. CDR1 and CDR2 (germline): SGHNT, YYREEE (reference sequence). The CDR3 here is CASSSRGGGGGYTF. CDR3 coding DNA: TGTGCCAGCAGCTCTCGGGGAGGGGGCGGTGGCTACACCTTC.

This chain joins TRBV6-1 and TRBJ1-1; TRBD1 is a possible D gene (5 bases). Trimming shortened V by 5 bases and J by 3 bases, and 16 bases separated the two germline ends. This CDR3 is built from 15 residues. In germline, CDR1 is MNHNS, CDR2 SASEGT. CDR3 DNA: TGTGCCAGCAGTCCCTATTGGGGCCAGGACACTGAAGCTTTCTTT. As protein: CASSPYWGQDTEAFF.

The V gene is TRBV11-1, the J gene TRBJ2-7, with TRBD2 as a possible D gene (6 bases). V was pared by 5 bases and J by 4 bases, with 15 bases between. This CDR3 region has 14 residues. The germline CDR1 and CDR2 sequences are SGHAT and FQDESV (reference sequence). The CDR3 sequence: CASSNPPGGYEQYF. As DNA, the CDR3 is TGTGCCAGCAGCAATCCCCCAGGAGGGTACGAGCAGTACTTC.

The chain joins TRBV29-1 to TRBJ1-1, with TRBD1 identical over 7 bases. The CDR3 loop spans 15 amino acids. J lost 1 base, V lost 6 bases, and 11 bases had no gene match. Per the germline V gene, CDR1 is SQVTM and CDR2 is ANQGSEA. The CDR3 region is CSVTQGGDGNTEAFF. DNA for the CDR3: TGCAGCGTCACTCAAGGGGGCGACGGGAACACTGAAGCTTTCTTT.

The chain has TRBV11-2 and TRBJ2-3; 10 bases align to TRBD2. This CDR3 has 16 amino acids. J gave up 1 base and V 3 bases, and 4 bases lay outside the gene matches. Germline lookup yields CDR1 SGHAT and CDR2 FQNNGV. The CDR3 protein is CASSLEGTSGTDTQYF. Here the CDR3 DNA reads TGTGCCAGCAGCTTGGAAGGGACTAGCGGCACAGATACGCAGTATTTT.

There are many counts of this clonotype. The chain is built from TRBV10-3 and TRBJ2-7; no clear D gene. V shed 2 bases and J shed 2 bases, with 10 bases lying between them. Germline CDR1 ENHRY, CDR2 SYGVKD. CDR3 length: 14 amino acids. This CDR3 is CAISEPFSPYEQYF. Written as DNA, the CDR3 is TGTGCCATCAGTGAGCCGTTCTCCCCCTACGAGCAGTACTTC.

The CDR3 DNA is TGTGCCAGCAGCCTACAGGGTGGGACCGATGAGCAGTTCTTC. Amino acids: CASSLQGGTDEQFF. The rearrangement links TRBV6-4 to TRBJ2-7, with a possible D match to TRBD1 (6 bases). The J call may be wrong; the DNA end is better matched by TRBJ2-1. Germline V gives CDR1 MRHNA, CDR2 SNTAGT. CDR3 length: 14 amino acids.

This clonotype was recorded at least ten times. The genes are TRBV5-8 and TRBJ1-5; TRBD1 agrees at 8 bases. Germline CDR1 reads SGHTS; CDR2 reads YDEGEE. The CDR3 runs to 15 residues. The V and J ends lost 0 bases and 5 bases, in that order; junction bases with no gene match: 4. CDR3 protein: CASSLGGQGHQPQHF. CDR3 coding DNA: TGTGCCAGCAGCTTGGGCGGACAGGGACATCAGCCCCAGCATTTT.

This clonotype occurred many times. This chain uses TRBV2 with TRBJ2-6, with a tentative D call TRBD1 (6 bases). The germline gives CDR1 SNHLY, CDR2 FYNNEI. V was clipped by 4 bases and J by 0 bases, with 19 bases between them. The CDR3 is 19 amino acids. The chain's CDR3 is CASSGTATGSNSGANVLTF. CDR3 coding DNA: TGTGCCAGCAGTGGTACAGCCACAGGGTCTAACTCTGGGGCCAACGTCCTGACTTTC.

The table lists this clonotype with many counts. The V gene is TRBV7-2, the J gene TRBJ2-7; 11 bases line up with TRBD1. The CDR3 totals 14 residues. In germline, CDR1 is SGHTA, CDR2 FQGNSA. The junction had 5 bases not matched to a gene; V was cut back by 5 bases and J by 5 bases. CDR3 bases: TGTGCCAGCAGCCAGGACAGGGGGCAACACGAGCAGTACTTC. This codes for CASSQDRGQHEQYF.

The chain employs TRBV20-1 and TRBJ2-5; D tentatively reads TRBD1 or TRBD2 (5 bases each). CDR3 length: 16 amino acids. Germline V CDR1 and CDR2: DFQATT, SNEGSKA (reference sequence). V lost 0 bases and J lost 5, with 19 bases in between. Here the CDR3 DNA reads TGCAGTGCTAGAGAATTACCGGGGACGGGCGGGGAGACCCAGTACTTC. Amino acid sequence: CSARELPGTGGETQYF.

This clonotype was seen many times. This chain connects TRBV7-8 to TRBJ2-5; D possibly matches TRBD1 or TRBD2 (5 bases each). This CDR3 spans 15 amino acids. The V and J ends lost 0 bases and 5 bases respectively, with 13 bases between them. Looked up from germline, CDR1 is SGHVS and CDR2 is FQNEAQ. The CDR3 sequence is CASSLAGLASETQYF. The DNA of the CDR3 is TGTGCCAGCAGCTTAGCGGGGCTAGCTAGTGAGACCCAGTACTTC.

The V call is TRBV6-1, the J call TRBJ1-1; 9 nucleotides match TRBD1. Germline V CDR1 and CDR2: MNHNS, SASEGT. V shed 6 bases, J shed 7 bases, and the junction held 9 bases outside the gene matches. The CDR3 sequence is 14 residues long. The CDR3 DNA follows: TGTGCCAGCAGCCCTACAGGGGGCCTAAATGAAGCTTTCTTT. Translated: CASSPTGGLNEAFF.

The chain recombines TRBV10-3 with TRBJ1-1, with D possibly being TRBD1 (6 bases). The V end lost 10 bases, the J end lost 3 bases, and 15 bases lay between the germline ends. The CDR3 sequence is 13 residues long. Germline V CDR1 and CDR2: ENHRY, SYGVKD. This chain's CDR3 is CASRRGFDTEAFF. CDR3 DNA sequence: TGTGCCAGCAGGAGGGGGTTCGACACTGAAGCTTTCTTT.

This chain uses TRBV20-1 with TRBJ2-2, with TRBD1 identical over 8 bases. The CDR3 is 15 amino acids. In germline, CDR1 is DFQATT, CDR2 SNEGSKA (reference sequence). The ends lost 5 bases at V and 0 bases at J; junction bases unmatched: 5. The CDR3 DNA follows: TGCAGTGCTCCTGTACAGGGGGCGAACACCGGGGAGCTGTTTTTT. Its translation: CSAPVQGANTGELFF.

This clonotype occurred a few times. The rearrangement joins TRBV12-3 or TRBV12-4 to TRBJ1-1; no clear D. Deletions cut 5 bases from V and 7 bases from J, with 20 bases between. The CDR3 sequence is 15 residues long. As DNA, the CDR3 is TGTGCCAGCAGTAGTACCGGATCAGAATGGAATGAAGCTTTCTTT. It yields the protein CASSSTGSEWNEAFF.

This clonotype was seen ten or more times. The rearrangement uses TRBV7-2 and TRBJ2-7; D unclear. Germline V gene lookup returns CDR1 SGHTA and CDR2 FQGNSA. V shed 2 bases and J shed 2 bases, with 4 bases lying between them. This CDR3 has 12 amino acids. CDR3 region: CASSLPAYEQYF. The CDR3 coding sequence is TGTGCCAGCAGCTTACCGGCCTACGAGCAGTACTTC. Variable domain in full (rest from reference TRBV7-2 and TRBJ2-7): GAGVSQSPSNKVTEKGKDVELRCDPISGHTALYWYRQSLGQGLEFLIYFQGNSAPDKSGLPSDRFSAERTGGSVSTLTIQRTQQEDSAVYLCASSLPAYEQYFGPGTRLTVT.

This sequence joins TRBV20-1 and TRBJ2-7; D is uncertain. The length of the CDR3 is 11 residues. V was cut by 3 bases and J by 1 base, with 4 bases left in between. Germline CDR1 and CDR2: DFQATT and SNEGSKA (reference sequence). Here the CDR3 reads CSASYSYEQYF. The DNA of the CDR3 is TGCAGTGCTAGTTATTCCTACGAGCAGTACTTC.

There are many counts of this clonotype. The chain uses TRBV7-9 and TRBJ1-5; 7 nucleotides agree with TRBD1. Germline loops: CDR1 SEHNR, CDR2 FQNEAQ (reference sequence). V was pared by 5 bases and J by 0 bases, with 4 bases of the junction left unmatched. This CDR3 region has 15 residues. CDR3 in DNA: TGTGCCAGCAGCCAGACAGGGATTAGCAATCAGCCCCAGCATTTT. It specifies CASSQTGISNQPQHF.

Many counts were recorded for this clonotype. The chain carries TRBV5-1 and TRBJ2-5, with D maybe TRBD1 (5 bases). The V gene lost 1 base and the J gene lost 9 bases, with 13 bases spanning the gap. The CDR3 has 13 amino acids. Germline V gene sequence: CDR1 SGHRS, CDR2 YFSETQ. DNA for the CDR3: TGCGCCAGCAGCTTGTCGACAGAACCAGCCCAGTACTTC. This encodes CASSLSTEPAQYF.

V usage is TRBV7-9 and J usage is TRBJ1-4, with D tentatively TRBD1 (5 bases). The CDR3 contains 18 residues. Per the germline V gene, CDR1 is SEHNR and CDR2 is FQNEAQ (reference sequence). V was clipped by 5 bases and J by 5 bases, with 24 bases between them. CDR3 region: CASSLDELGTDENEKLFF. The CDR3 DNA sequence: TGTGCCAGCAGCCTTGACGAACTCGGGACTGATGAAAATGAAAAACTGTTTTTT.

The rearrangement uses TRBV4-2 and TRBJ2-6; the D is unclear. V shed 1 base and J shed 1 base, with 5 bases lying between them. In germline, CDR1 is LGHNA, CDR2 YNFKEQ. The CDR3 extends over 15 amino acids. The CDR3 loop is CASSQGQSGANVLTF. In nucleotides, the CDR3 is TGTGCCAGCAGCCAAGGCCAGTCTGGGGCCAACGTCCTGACTTTC.

The chain has TRBV2 and TRBJ2-5, with TRBD2 matching 8 bases. The CDR3 extends over 14 amino acids. CDR1 and CDR2 (germline): SNHLY, FYNNEI. Trimming at V came to 3 bases and at J to 3 bases, leaving 3 bases not matched to a gene. CDR3 in amino acids: CASSERGAEETQYF. For the CDR3, the DNA is TGTGCCAGCAGTGAGCGGGGGGCAGAAGAGACCCAGTACTTC.

The chain links TRBV7-2 to TRBJ2-2, with TRBD2 matching over 11 bases. This CDR3 has 17 amino acids. Per germline, CDR1 SGHTA and CDR2 FQGNSA. The J segment lost 0 bases and the V segment lost 4 bases, leaving 4 bases of the junction unmatched. The CDR3 DNA sequence: TGTGCCAGCAGCTCTGGGACTAGCGGCGCGAACACCGGGGAGCTGTTTTTT. Translation: CASSSGTSGANTGELFF.

This clonotype was counted a single time. The rearrangement uses TRBV10-3 and TRBJ1-2, with D possibly matching TRBD1 (5 bases). CDR1 and CDR2 (germline): ENHRY, SYGVKD. The CDR3 is made up of 10 amino acids. CDR3 protein: CATGARGYTF. CDR3 in DNA: TGTGCGACTGGGGCGAGGGGCTACACCTTC.